The clone carrying this T cell receptor (beta chain) was recorded at least ten times. Its antigen remains unknown. The record originates from a study of regulatory T cells in long-lasting Graves disease. Broader study findings: Limited samples may have lowered accuracy. Favored gene segments in persistent disease were TRBV28, TRBJ1-2 and TRBJ2-5.

Researchers made TCR beta libraries by using iRepertoire HTBI primers and running Arm-PCR on CDR3 regions. TCRdb processed the multiplex PCR reads anew with MiXCR; each CDR3 protein has one entry. The sample has hundreds of thousands of distinct CDR3 sequences; about 15% are singletons. Germline CDR1 reads MNHEY; CDR2 reads SVGEGT. V lost 7 bases and J 4 bases, leaving 20 bases between the germline ends. CDR3 length: 16 amino acids. Time point described: newly diagnosed GD, antithyroid drugs for less than 3 months. After RNA was extracted from PBMCs, the TCR library was made from it. The sample was also linked to a second study, of T cells in Graves' hyperthyroidism and ophthalmopathy. According to that study: Exclusions: uncontrolled infection, other autoimmune disease, pregnancy, lactation. HTBI primers were the set used in a first-round RT-PCR of the TCR CDR3.

The chain is built from TRBV6-2 or TRBV6-3 and TRBJ2-1; D possibly matches TRBD1 or TRBD2 (7 bases each). The material sequenced was peripheral blood mononuclear cells (PBMCs), taken at new diagnosis, from a patient treated with antithyroid drugs. The clonotype was recovered from a woman aged 40 to 55 with Graves disease. In DNA form, the CDR3 reads TGTGCCAGCAACAACAGGGGCGGGAGTCCTTACAATGAGCAGTTCTTC. Translated, it gives CASNNRGGSPYNEQFF.